A selection of T cell receptor beta chains follows, all from one sample in a study of blood T cell repertoires in COVID-19. TCRdb's copy holds only in-frame clones and misses some; the assay was immunoSEQ multiplex PCR. The table includes some 250,000 clones, about 86% detected once. Sequences were obtained from peripheral blood. Source of these receptors: a middle-aged man with active or convalescent COVID-19. The CDR3 runs from the conserved cysteine through the conserved F or W. A D gene is named only where the DNA matches it firmly. Some rows have no size entry. The others give once, few or many, or a class for an expanded clone.

abundance,v_gene,d_gene,j_gene,CDR3aa,CDR3nt
NA,TRBV5-5,TRBD2,TRBJ2-3,CASSHDPGLAGADTQYF,TGTGCCAGCAGCCATGACCCTGGACTAGCGGGAGCAGATACGCAGTATTTT
NA,TRBV28,TRBD1,TRBJ2-7,CASSFGTGNSYEQYF,TGTGCCAGCAGTTTTGGGACAGGGAACTCCTACGAGCAGTACTTC
once,TRBV2,NA,TRBJ1-5,CASGGTSNQPQHF,TGTGCCAGCGGGGGCACGAGCAATCAGCCCCAGCATTTT
NA,TRBV30,NA,TRBJ2-2,CAWRVSRTGELFF,TGTGCCTGGAGGGTATCGCGCACCGGGGAGCTGTTTTTT
NA,TRBV7-2,NA,TRBJ1-1,CASSSWGGDRTEAFF,TGTGCCAGCAGCTCCTGGGGGGGTGATCGGACTGAAGCTTTCTTT
NA,TRBV6-6,NA,TRBJ1-1,CASRGQNTEAFF,TGTGCCAGCAGGGGACAGAACACTGAAGCTTTCTTT
NA,TRBV7-8,TRBD1,TRBJ2-3,CASSWNRGRVDTQYF,TGTGCCAGCAGCTGGAACAGGGGGCGCGTAGATACGCAGTATTTT
NA,TRBV4-3,TRBD1,TRBJ2-5,CASSQDRRTGRETQYF,TGCGCCAGCAGCCAAGATAGGAGGACAGGGCGAGAGACCCAGTACTTC
NA,TRBV3-1/TRBV3-2,TRBD2,TRBJ2-3,CASSQDNISASGAPRNTQYF,TGTGCCAGCAGCCAAGATAATATTTCGGCTAGCGGGGCCCCAAGGAATACGCAGTATTTT
NA,TRBV6-2/TRBV6-3,TRBD2,TRBJ2-2,CASSLRLAGNTGELFF,TGTGCCAGCAGTTTAAGACTAGCGGGGAACACCGGGGAGCTGTTTTTT
NA,TRBV28,NA,TRBJ1-2,CASSLGTGPHYGYTF,TGTGCCAGCAGTTTAGGAACAGGGCCCCACTATGGCTACACCTTC
NA,TRBV2,NA,TRBJ2-3,CASSESRTGTDTQYF,TGTGCCAGCAGTGAATCCCGGACAGGCACAGATACGCAGTATTTT
NA,TRBV4-2,NA,TRBJ1-1,CASSHLRANTEAFF,TGTGCCAGCAGCCACCTCAGGGCGAACACTGAAGCTTTCTTT
few,TRBV19,TRBD1,TRBJ1-4,CASSMGQTLNEKLFF,TGTGCCAGTAGTATGGGACAGACCCTTAATGAAAAACTGTTTTTT
NA,TRBV6-7,NA,TRBJ2-1,CASSLKSYYAYYNEQFF,TGTGCCAGCAGTTTAAAGTCTTACTACGCGTATTACAATGAGCAGTTCTTC
once,TRBV14,NA,TRBJ2-5,CASSPNQETQYF,TGTGCCAGCAGCCCTAACCAAGAGACCCAGTACTTC
NA,TRBV5-1,TRBD2,TRBJ2-7,CASSSGTSGVSYEQYF,TGCGCCAGCAGCTCGGGGACTAGCGGGGTTTCTTACGAGCAGTACTTC
few,TRBV6-1,TRBD1,TRBJ1-6,CASSGGTARGNSPLHF,TGTGCCAGCAGTGGAGGGACAGCACGAGGGAATTCACCCCTCCACTTT
NA,TRBV7-6,TRBD1,TRBJ2-7,CASGTGTDEQYF,TGTGCCAGCGGGACAGGGACGGACGAGCAGTACTTC
NA,TRBV27,NA,TRBJ2-1,CASRTRAVDSYNEQFF,TGTGCCAGCAGGACTAGAGCGGTAGACTCCTACAATGAGCAGTTCTTC
once,TRBV19,NA,TRBJ2-7,CASSEERRGLSYEQYF,TGTGCCAGTAGTGAAGAGCGGCGGGGATTATCCTACGAGCAGTACTTC
NA,TRBV9,NA,TRBJ1-3,CASSETVGGGNTIYF,TGTGCCAGCAGCGAGACAGTCGGCGGTGGAAACACCATATATTTT
once,TRBV2,TRBD1,TRBJ2-7,CASRRGQGAYEQYF,TGTGCCAGCAGAAGAGGACAGGGGGCGTACGAGCAGTACTTC
NA,TRBV6-5,TRBD1,TRBJ1-2,CASTIQGLYGYTF,TGTGCCAGCACAATACAGGGGCTCTATGGCTACACCTTC
NA,TRBV3-1/TRBV3-2,NA,TRBJ2-7,CASSQAERGYEQYF,TGTGCCAGCAGCCAAGCAGAGAGGGGGTACGAGCAGTACTTC
NA,TRBV7-2,NA,TRBJ1-5,CASGGGSNQPQHF,TGTGCCTCCGGAGGTGGTAGCAATCAGCCCCAGCATTTT
NA,TRBV5-6,TRBD1,TRBJ1-1,CASSLPDRASTEAFF,TGTGCCAGCAGCCTCCCGGACAGGGCTTCCACTGAAGCTTTCTTT
NA,TRBV2,TRBD1,TRBJ1-5,CASRRDRYSNQPQHF,TGTGCCAGCAGAAGGGACAGATATAGCAATCAGCCCCAGCATTTT
NA,TRBV3-1/TRBV3-2,NA,TRBJ1-5,CASSQDFRVCKGNQPQHF,TGTGCCAGCAGCCAAGATTTCAGGGTGTGTAAAGGAAATCAGCCCCAGCATTTT
NA,TRBV9,TRBD1,TRBJ1-4,CASSVGQGEEKLFF,TGTGCCAGCAGCGTAGGACAGGGTGAAGAAAAACTGTTTTTT
NA,TRBV9,NA,TRBJ1-1,CASSVVPGNTEAFF,TGTGCCAGCAGCGTAGTGCCCGGGAACACTGAAGCTTTCTTT
NA,TRBV5-1,NA,TRBJ1-1,CASSTPGLNTEAFF,TGCGCCAGCAGCACCCCCGGGTTGAACACTGAAGCTTTCTTT
NA,TRBV6-2/TRBV6-3,TRBD1,TRBJ1-2,CASSATGGGGYTF,TGTGCCAGCAGCGCGACAGGGGGCGGTGGCTACACCTTC
NA,TRBV7-3,NA,TRBJ1-1,CASSRLGGEAFF,TGTGCCAGCAGCCGATTGGGGGGTGAAGCTTTCTTT
NA,TRBV18,NA,TRBJ1-3,CASSPDSSSGNTIYF,TGTGCCAGCTCACCGGACAGCAGCTCTGGAAACACCATATATTTT